These T cell receptor beta chains were read from a single sample in a study of identical twins. TCRdb re-derived calls from the 5' RACE reads in MiXCR, one entry per CDR3 protein. The sample has 250,000 to 300,000 distinct CDR3 sequences; roughly 8% are singletons. The same data also went into a second study, on yellow fever vaccine responses in identical twins.

The sequenced material came from CD8+ T cells sorted from blood. The receptors stem from a woman under 30 in good health. The conserved cysteine and the conserved F or W are not part of the CDR3 here.

v_gene: TRBV20-1
CDR3aa: SASYLGTSGRLEQF

v_gene: TRBV19
CDR3aa: ASSSYGSSYEQY

v_gene: TRBV6-1
CDR3aa: ASSGPESSGRNTGELF

v_gene: TRBV7-3
CDR3aa: ASSLSENTEAF

v_gene: TRBV20-1
CDR3aa: SASGFGGAGGIWETQY

v_gene: TRBV5-8
CDR3aa: ASSRPPGSRETQY

v_gene: TRBV9
CDR3aa: ASSVSGSLTGELF

v_gene: TRBV7-9
CDR3aa: ASSVSNQPQH

v_gene: TRBV4-3
CDR3aa: ASSQDVGFVQF

v_gene: TRBV3-1
CDR3aa: ASSQTLGQGYNEQF

v_gene: TRBV27
CDR3aa: ASRLAGLNEQF

v_gene: TRBV14
CDR3aa: ASSDHVSTGELF

v_gene: TRBV6-2/TRBV6-3
CDR3aa: ASSYTVDSMAQF

v_gene: TRBV7-9
CDR3aa: ASSQPPGQAQDTQY

v_gene: TRBV5-1
CDR3aa: ASSLVSGGMQETQY

v_gene: TRBV6-1
CDR3aa: ASSGPGLAGGYNEQF

v_gene: TRBV20-1
CDR3aa: SAETQSNTGELF

v_gene: TRBV28
CDR3aa: ASKPPRGLIYEQY

v_gene: TRBV5-1
CDR3aa: ASSPEGQGNSPLH

v_gene: TRBV11-2
CDR3aa: ASSLLGQPQH

v_gene: TRBV10-2
CDR3aa: ASSEDRALTGELF

v_gene: TRBV4-3
CDR3aa: ASSQALAGVGTGELF

v_gene: TRBV2
CDR3aa: ASSGRDRGRGDTQY

v_gene: TRBV20-1
CDR3aa: SASMYT

v_gene: TRBV12-3/TRBV12-4
CDR3aa: ASSLGDVNTEAF

v_gene: TRBV28
CDR3aa: ASSPPTRANTGELF

v_gene: TRBV7-3
CDR3aa: ASSAGTGTGELF

v_gene: TRBV7-9
CDR3aa: ASTRGTGELF

v_gene: TRBV7-2
CDR3aa: ASSSNGLGATDTQY

v_gene: TRBV12-3/TRBV12-4
CDR3aa: ASGWGRTQETQY

v_gene: TRBV5-1
CDR3aa: ASSLDIGENTEAF

v_gene: TRBV7-2
CDR3aa: ASSLNRLAGSYEQY

v_gene: TRBV21-1
CDR3aa: ASPTSVRYNEQF

v_gene: TRBV20-1
CDR3aa: SARVTDPQETQY

v_gene: TRBV19
CDR3aa: ASSTRLYNEQF

v_gene: TRBV12-3/TRBV12-4
CDR3aa: ASSLETATDTQY

v_gene: TRBV7-2
CDR3aa: ASSLALGQGDYGYT

v_gene: TRBV11-2
CDR3aa: ASSFSQNTDTQY

v_gene: TRBV20-1
CDR3aa: CARVIIPLAGQETQY

v_gene: TRBV7-9
CDR3aa: ASSSDGNYEQY

v_gene: TRBV20-1
CDR3aa: SARGDTSGF